The 18 T cell receptor beta chains below were found in one sample sequenced in a study of blood T cell repertoires in COVID-19 (TCRdb year 2020). Preparation of the library involved the immunoSEQ multiplex PCR assay. The clones in this table, taken by TCRdb from immuneACCESS, are in-frame only. Not every clone is retained; where verified, under half of the shortfall comes from an unresolved V gene, and the cause of the rest is unknown. This sample lists 300,000 to 400,000 clones; approximately 88% were detected once. The top ten constitute roughly 9.9% of the sample. Source material: peripheral blood. These receptors all come from a young man with COVID-19, enrolled during active disease.

The gene calls are TRBV6-5 and TRBJ2-7, with D perhaps matching TRBD1 (5 bases). There are 14 residues in the CDR3. Deletions cut 7 bases from V and 1 base from J, with 14 bases between. Per the germline V gene, CDR1 is MNHEY and CDR2 is SVGAGI. Here the CDR3 reads CASTRAIDSYEQYF. In nucleotides, the CDR3 is TGTGCCAGCACCAGGGCAATAGATTCCTACGAGCAGTACTTC.

This clone was recorded a few times. This chain links TRBV27 with TRBJ1-2; 8 bases are a match to TRBD1. Germline CDR1 MNHEY, CDR2 SMNVEV (reference sequence). J lost 5 bases, V lost 4 bases, and 9 bases had no gene match. There are 15 residues in the CDR3. CDR3 protein: CASSSPGRGPYGYTF. The CDR3 DNA sequence: TGTGCCAGCAGTTCCCCCGGCAGGGGGCCTTATGGCTACACCTTC.

The chain carries TRBV19 and TRBJ1-2; no firm D call. CDR1 LNHDA and CDR2 SQIVND come from the germline V gene (reference sequence). V was pared by 5 bases and J by 2 bases, with 12 bases between. This CDR3 is built from 14 residues. The CDR3 DNA sequence: TGTGCCAGTAGTGTACGTCTGGCCAACTATGGCTACACCTTC. It is translated as CASSVRLANYGYTF.

This rearrangement joins TRBV28 to TRBJ1-4; D remains unclear. The length of the CDR3 is 13 residues. Germline CDR1 MDHEN, CDR2 SYDVKM. V dropped 10 bases and J dropped 0 bases, with 9 bases sitting between them. This chain's CDR3 is CANSEATNEKLFF. The CDR3, as DNA: TGTGCCAACTCAGAGGCAACTAATGAAAAACTGTTTTTT. Full variable domain (missing parts from reference TRBV28 and TRBJ1-4): DVKVTQSSRYLVKRTGEKVFLECVQDMDHENMFWYRQDPGLGLRLIYFSYDVKMKEKGDIPEGYSVSREKKERFSLILESASTNQTSMYLCANSEATNEKLFFGSGTQLSVL.

There are a few counts of this clone. Here the CDR3 reads CASSDPHGTGASYEQYF. The CDR3, as DNA: TGTGCCAGCAGTGACCCTCATGGGACAGGGGCCTCCTACGAGCAGTACTTC. The chain combines TRBV25-1 with TRBJ2-7, with 10 bases identical to TRBD1. V was pared by 3 bases and J by 0 bases, with 8 bases of the junction left unmatched. CDR3 length equals 17 residues. From germline, CDR1 is MGHDK and CDR2 SYGVNS.

V is TRBV30 and J is TRBJ2-1; 14 bases fit TRBD2. Germline CDR1 is GTSNPN and CDR2 is SVGIG (reference sequence). The CDR3 sequence is 18 residues long. Germline trimming cut 1 base from V and 5 bases from J; bases unmatched to any gene: 10. CDR3 nucleotides: TGTGCCTGGAGTGCCCTAAGACTAGCGGGAGGGCCCAACAATGAGCAGTTCTTC. This sequence encodes CAWSALRLAGGPNNEQFF.

J is TRBJ2-7 and V is TRBV7-3; 8 positions agree with TRBD1. The CDR3 sequence is 15 residues long. J lost 3 bases, V lost 3 bases, and 7 bases had no gene match. Germline values: CDR1 SGHTA, CDR2 FQGTGA. CDR3 amino acids: CASSFTRTGGYEQYF. The CDR3 DNA follows: TGTGCCAGCAGCTTCACCAGAACAGGGGGCTACGAGCAGTACTTC. The whole variable domain, remainder taken from reference TRBV7-3 and TRBJ2-7, is GAGVSQTPSNKVTEKGKYVELRCDPISGHTALYWYRQSLGQGPEFLIYFQGTGAADDSGLPNDRFFAVRPEGSVSTLKIQRTERGDSAVYLCASSFTRTGGYEQYFGPGTRLTVT.

J is TRBJ1-2 and V is TRBV28, with 11 positions matching TRBD1. CDR3 size: 14 residues. V lost 2 bases to trimming and J lost 6 bases; unmatched junction nucleotides: 2. Germline CDR1 reads MDHEN; CDR2 reads SYDVKM. The DNA of the CDR3 is TGTGCCAGCAGTTTACGGACAGGGGGCAATGGCTACACCTTC. Amino acid sequence: CASSLRTGGNGYTF.

V gene TRBV2 combines with J gene TRBJ1-5; D remains ambiguous. The V and J ends lost 4 bases and 0 bases respectively, with 16 bases between them. Germline V gene data show CDR1 as SNHLY and CDR2 as FYNNEI. This CDR3 has 17 residues. CDR3 sequence: CASSASRQVYSNQPQHF. The CDR3 DNA is TGTGCCAGCAGTGCCTCGCGCCAGGTGTATAGCAATCAGCCCCAGCATTTT.

The CDR3 nucleotides read TGCGCCAGCAGCTTGGCTAGGGGTTACACCGGGGAGCTGTTTTTT. Translated: CASSLARGYTGELFF. V gene TRBV5-1 combines with J gene TRBJ2-2; tentatively, D is TRBD1 (5 bases). This CDR3 has 15 amino acids. The germline CDR1 and CDR2 sequences are SGHRS and YFSETQ. Trimming shortened V by 0 bases and J by 3 bases, and 9 bases separated the two germline ends. Complete variable domain (other parts from reference TRBV5-1 and TRBJ2-2): KAGVTQTPRYLIKTRGQQVTLSCSPISGHRSVSWYQQTPGQGLQFLFEYFSETQRNKGNFPGRFSGRQFSNSRSEMNVSTLELGDSALYLCASSLARGYTGELFFGEGSRLTVL.

The rearrangement links TRBV10-3 to TRBJ2-5, with 9 bases that match TRBD2. There are 16 residues in the CDR3. V lost 4 bases, J lost 5 bases, and 11 bases stayed unmatched. Germline CDR1 reads ENHRY; CDR2 reads SYGVKD. CDR3 protein: CAISAGLAYGIETQYF. DNA of the CDR3: TGTGCCATCAGTGCGGGACTAGCCTATGGGATTGAGACCCAGTACTTC.

This chain joins TRBV7-7 and TRBJ2-3; D unclear. This CDR3 contains 14 residues. The V and J ends lost 5 bases and 5 bases respectively, with 14 bases between them. Per germline, CDR1 SSHAT and CDR2 FNYEAQ (reference sequence). CDR3 region: CASSRGVSLDTQYF. The CDR3 DNA reads TGTGCCAGCAGCCGAGGAGTTTCCCTAGATACGCAGTATTTT. The variable domain in full, with the rest retrieved from reference TRBV7-7 and TRBJ2-3, is GAGVSQSPRYKVTKRGQDVTLRCDPISSHATLYWYQQALGQGPEFLTYFNYEAQPDKSGLPSDRFSAERPEGSISTLTIQRTEQRDSAMYRCASSRGVSLDTQYFGPGTRLTVL.

This sequence joins TRBV7-9 and TRBJ2-6, with D perhaps matching TRBD2 (6 bases). Trimming cost V 1 base and J 4 bases, with 14 bases left between them. CDR3 length: 17 amino acids. Germline CDR1 and CDR2: SEHNR and FQNEAQ (reference sequence). The CDR3: CASSLGEAGRGANVLTF. DNA of the CDR3: TGTGCCAGCAGCTTAGGGGAGGCAGGGAGGGGGGCCAACGTCCTGACTTTC.

V gene TRBV5-5 combines with J gene TRBJ2-3; 12 nucleotides agree with TRBD2. The trim removed 1 base at V and 6 bases at J, leaving 12 bases unmatched. The germline V gene has CDR1 SGHKS and CDR2 YYEKEE (reference sequence). CDR3 size: 18 residues. CDR3 sequence (DNA): TGTGCCAGCAGCTTGTGGCGGGCTAGCGGGGGGGCAGGCGATACGCAGTATTTT. Encoded protein: CASSLWRASGGAGDTQYF.

This clone has just one count. The V and J genes are TRBV5-1 and TRBJ2-5; possible D gene TRBD2, 6 bases. In germline, CDR1 is SGHRS, CDR2 YFSETQ. Trimming pared 4 bases from V and 3 bases from J, leaving 13 bases between. This CDR3 contains 14 residues. CDR3 region: CASSLLLAEETQYF. The CDR3 nucleotides read TGCGCCAGCAGCCTCTTGTTAGCGGAAGAGACCCAGTACTTC.

The chain carries TRBV2 and TRBJ2-7, with TRBD2 identical over 11 bases. The germline V gene encodes CDR1 SNHLY and CDR2 FYNNEI. The junction had 7 bases not matched to a gene; V was cut back by 5 bases and J by 4 bases. The CDR3 is made up of 15 amino acids. CDR3 in amino acids: CASSQQGTSGYEQYF. CDR3 sequence (DNA): TGTGCCAGCAGTCAACAGGGGACTAGCGGTTACGAGCAGTACTTC.

J is TRBJ1-2 and V is TRBV5-5, with 8 bases aligning to TRBD1. Germline assignment: CDR1 SGHKS and CDR2 YYEKEE (reference sequence). Trimming took 0 bases from V and 4 from J; bases not matched to a gene: 5. The CDR3 length is 15 residues. CDR3 amino acids: CASSLGTGPGYGYTF. The CDR3 DNA reads as TGTGCCAGCAGCTTGGGGACAGGGCCCGGCTATGGCTACACCTTC. The full variable domain, in which reference TRBV5-5 and TRBJ1-2 provide the parts outside the CDR3, is DAGVTQSPTHLIKTRGQQVTLRCSPISGHKSVSWYQQVLGQGPQFIFQYYEKEERGRGNFPDRFSARQFPNYSSELNVNALLLGDSALYLCASSLGTGPGYGYTFGSGTRLTVV.

The chain carries TRBV4-2 and TRBJ2-3, with TRBD2 identical over 16 bases. Germline V gene sequence: CDR1 LGHNA, CDR2 YNFKEQ. The CDR3 is 18 residues long. Trimming took 4 bases from V and 2 from J; bases not matched to a gene: 6. As DNA, the CDR3 is TGTGCCAGCAGCCGCGGGACTAGCGGGAGGGACCTCACAGATACGCAGTATTTT. Translation gives CASSRGTSGRDLTDTQYF.